The subject of this entry is one T cell receptor beta chain. Its antigen remains unidentified. The data stem from a study of T-cell reconstitution after alpha-beta-depleted transplantation in children. Study conclusions and caveats: Reportedly, alpha-beta T cells present about two months post-transplant originated from several hundred expanded clones of graft origin. A year had passed since transplant, and T-cell counts and diversity by then came mostly from newly produced T cells. The study traced high day-60 TCRbeta diversity in some patients to surviving recipient T cells and thymic progenitors.

Preparing the TCRbeta library involved the use of unique molecular identifiers. TCRdb reanalysed the PCR reads using MiXCR and keeps one entry per CDR3 protein. The sample has about 300,000 distinct CDR3 sequences; roughly 7.8% are singletons. This CDR3 has 13 amino acids. V was trimmed by 6 bases and J by 5 bases, leaving 10 bases between them. Germline CDR1 is WSHSY and CDR2 is SAAADI. Here the sequenced sample was peripheral blood, taken 360 days after TCRalphabeta/CD19-depleted stem cell transplant. This sequence originates from a female patient aged 2 to 10 who had a stem cell transplant for Fanconi anemia, so the T cells may come from the graft donor. The gene calls are TRBV10-2 and TRBJ2-2, with D possibly TRBD1 on 6 matching bases. For the CDR3, the DNA is TGCGCCAGCAGGGACACAGGGACCGGGGAGCTGTTTTTT. This encodes CASRDTGTGELFF.